One sample yielded the 8 T cell receptor beta chains listed below, sequenced in a study of blood T cell repertoires in COVID-19. Data came from immunoSEQ multiplex PCR; TCRdb stores just in-frame clones and leaves some out. The data show some 200,000 clones, roughly 86% seen once. The sequencing input was peripheral blood. Every receptor here comes from a man in his sixties or seventies with acute or convalescent COVID-19.

This sequence joins TRBV5-6 and TRBJ1-6; D call uncertain. The CDR3 is 16 residues long. Germline V gene data show CDR1 as SGHDT and CDR2 as YYEEEE. The V end was cut by 2 bases, the J end by 3 bases, with 12 bases between. CDR3 nucleotides: TGTGCCAGCAGCTTTCGAAGCGGGCTCTATAATTCACCCCTCCACTTT. This encodes CASSFRSGLYNSPLHF.

The chain joins TRBV7-9 to TRBJ2-7, with TRBD1 identical over 7 bases. J was trimmed by 3 bases and V by 5 bases; bases with no gene match: 4. The CDR3 extends over 13 amino acids. From germline, CDR1 is SEHNR and CDR2 FQNEAQ (reference sequence). The CDR3 bases are TGTGCCAGCAGCGATCGGGACAGCTACGAGCAGTACTTC. This translates into CASSDRDSYEQYF.

This clone was found once. The gene calls are TRBV6-2 or TRBV6-3 and TRBJ1-1, with no clear D. CDR1 is MNHEY, CDR2 SVGEGT, per germline. V lost 5 bases to trimming and J lost 0 bases, with 13 bases between them. This CDR3 spans 15 amino acids. The CDR3: CASSNSPPLNTEAFF. The CDR3 coding sequence is TGTGCCAGCAGTAACAGTCCTCCTTTGAACACTGAAGCTTTCTTT.

This clone was seen a single time. The DNA of the CDR3 is TGTGCCAGCAGTTACCTATGGCAGGACTCATTAGCCAAAAACATTCAGTACTTC. It yields the protein CASSYLWQDSLAKNIQYF. V gene TRBV6-2 or TRBV6-3 combines with J gene TRBJ2-4; tentatively, D is TRBD2 (5 bases). Trimming stripped 2 bases from V and 0 bases from J, with 17 bases between. Germline CDR1 is MNHEY and CDR2 is SVGEGT. The CDR3 totals 18 residues.

This clone was seen just once. J is TRBJ1-5 and V is TRBV19; D is perhaps TRBD1 (5 bases). CDR1 is LNHDA and CDR2 is SQIVND in the germline V gene (reference sequence). There are 16 residues in the CDR3. V was pared by 5 bases and J by 0 bases, with 14 bases between. CDR3 DNA sequence: TGTGCCAGTAGTCTTTTCCTCGACAGTAGCAATCAGCCCCAGCATTTT. It yields the protein CASSLFLDSSNQPQHF.

Only one count was recorded for this clone. The genes are TRBV10-3 and TRBJ2-1; 9 positions agree with TRBD2. This CDR3 contains 18 residues. Trimming took 2 bases from V and 3 from J; bases not matched to a gene: 11. Germline CDR1 reads ENHRY; CDR2 reads SYGVKD. CDR3 loop: CAISEKVKLAGNYNEQFF. The CDR3 bases are TGTGCCATCAGTGAGAAAGTAAAGCTAGCGGGGAACTACAATGAGCAGTTCTTC.

This chain links TRBV14 with TRBJ2-2; 9 bases are shared with TRBD2. CDR1 is SGHDN, CDR2 FVKESK, per germline. The CDR3 sequence is 18 residues long. J lost 4 bases, V lost 4 bases, and 13 bases had no gene match. The CDR3 coding sequence is TGTGCCAGCAGCCCAACCTTAGGAGCGGGAGGCCGCACCGGGGAGCTGTTTTTT. It encodes CASSPTLGAGGRTGELFF.

V usage is TRBV6-1 and J usage is TRBJ2-7; TRBD2 agrees at 7 bases. The ends lost 1 base at V and 6 bases at J; junction bases unmatched: 15. The CDR3 consists of 17 residues. Germline V gene lookup returns CDR1 MNHNS and CDR2 SASEGT. This chain's CDR3 is CASSEGFSAGDGGEQYF. Written as DNA, the CDR3 is TGTGCCAGCAGTGAAGGGTTTTCGGCGGGAGACGGTGGCGAGCAGTACTTC.